Only a few counts were recorded for the clone carrying this T cell receptor beta chain. Use of 60 Vbeta and 13 Jbeta primers characterized the PCR. Only in-frame clones appear in the TCRdb table, and some are missing; sequencing was by immunoSEQ multiplex PCR. The table records 150,000 to 200,000 clones, roughly 80% of them present only once. This sample is drawn from a study of cytomegalovirus exposure and HLA in healthy donors. The sequencing input was PBMCs. The source is a woman aged 18 to 35 in good health and CMV-seronegative.

CDR3 nucleotide sequence: TGTGCCAGCAGACGCAGGGACAGGGGGAATCAGCCCCAGCATTTT. Translating gives CASRRRDRGNQPQHF. The chain employs TRBV6-5 and TRBJ1-5; 11 bases match TRBD1. V lost 6 bases, J lost 4 bases, and 5 bases stayed unmatched. CDR1 and CDR2 from the germline V gene are MNHEY and SVGAGI. The CDR3 covers 15 residues.